A selection of T cell receptor beta chains follows, all from one sample in a study of shared clonotypes between healthy human individuals. Sequenced by immunoSEQ multiplex PCR; TCRdb stores in-frame clones only, minus some. This sample has hundreds of thousands of clones, with about 96% found just once. Sequences were obtained from naive CD8+ T cells sorted from blood. These TCRs come from a man younger than 45 in good health. Each CDR3 is given with its conserved first and last residue. Each record gives: V gene, clone size, J gene, D gene, CDR3 DNA, CDR3 protein. D genes are given only for firm matches. A row's size may be missing; if present it is once, few, many or a size class.

V: TRBV28
size: NA
J: TRBJ2-7
D: NA
DNA: TGTGCCAGCATGCGCTCCTACGAGCAGTACTTC
CDR3: CASMRSYEQYF

V: TRBV19
size: few
J: TRBJ2-6
D: NA
DNA: TGTGCCAGTGGGGAGACTGGGGCCAACGTCCTGACTTTC
CDR3: CASGETGANVLTF

V: TRBV4-1
size: once
J: TRBJ2-1
D: NA
DNA: TGCGCCAGCAGCCAGATCTACAATGAGCAGTTCTTC
CDR3: CASSQIYNEQFF

V: TRBV28
size: NA
J: TRBJ2-7
D: NA
DNA: TGTGCCAGCAGCGTAGCTGGGCAGGGCGGCTACGAGCAGTACTTC
CDR3: CASSVAGQGGYEQYF

V: TRBV7-3
size: NA
J: TRBJ2-7
D: TRBD2
DNA: TGTGCCAGCAGCTTGGCTAGCGGGAGCACCTACGAGCAGTACTTC
CDR3: CASSLASGSTYEQYF

V: TRBV30
size: NA
J: TRBJ2-7
D: NA
DNA: TGTGCCTGGAGTGTAAGGGGGTTTATCGAGCAGTACTTC
CDR3: CAWSVRGFIEQYF

V: TRBV2
size: NA
J: TRBJ2-7
D: NA
DNA: TGTGCCAGCAGTGTATCCTATTCCTACGAGCAGTACTTC
CDR3: CASSVSYSYEQYF

V: TRBV19
size: NA
J: TRBJ1-1
D: TRBD1
DNA: TGTGCCAGTAGTATAGGGGAGGTGCGGGGACAGTACACTGAAGCTTTCTTT
CDR3: CASSIGEVRGQYTEAFF

V: TRBV7-9
size: NA
J: TRBJ2-5
D: NA
DNA: TGTGCCAGCAGCTCGAGGGATCCAGACCAAGAGACCCAGTACTTC
CDR3: CASSSRDPDQETQYF

V: TRBV5-1
size: NA
J: TRBJ2-5
D: NA
DNA: TGCGCCAGCAGCTTGGCCGACAGACAAGAGACCCAGTACTTC
CDR3: CASSLADRQETQYF

V: TRBV27
size: NA
J: TRBJ2-7
D: NA
DNA: TGTGCCAGCAGTGACTGGGGCCCTGCCTACGAGCAGTACTTC
CDR3: CASSDWGPAYEQYF

V: TRBV7-9
size: NA
J: TRBJ2-7
D: NA
DNA: TGTGCCAGCAGCTTAAATAGGGACAAGCTCTACGAGCAGTACTTC
CDR3: CASSLNRDKLYEQYF

V: TRBV7-9
size: NA
J: TRBJ1-4
D: NA
DNA: TGTGCCAGCAGCAAAAGCCGGACACTTAGGGAAAAACTGTTTTTT
CDR3: CASSKSRTLREKLFF

V: TRBV13
size: NA
J: TRBJ2-1
D: TRBD2
DNA: TGTGCCAGCAGCAGGACTAGCCCAGCCAATGAGCAGTTCTTC
CDR3: CASSRTSPANEQFF

V: TRBV6-5
size: NA
J: TRBJ1-5
D: NA
DNA: TGTGCCAGCAGTTATAAGGGCAATCAGCCCCAGCATTTT
CDR3: CASSYKGNQPQHF

V: TRBV2
size: NA
J: TRBJ2-5
D: NA
DNA: TGTGCCAGCGGCGGGGAGACCCAGTACTTC
CDR3: CASGGETQYF

V: TRBV5-1
size: NA
J: TRBJ1-3
D: TRBD1
DNA: TGCGCCAGCAGCCCGACAGGGGGCATCGGAAACACCATATATTTT
CDR3: CASSPTGGIGNTIYF

V: TRBV7-9
size: NA
J: TRBJ2-7
D: TRBD1
DNA: TGTGCCAGCAGCCGGCAACCGGGACAGGCCTACGAGCAGTACTTC
CDR3: CASSRQPGQAYEQYF

V: TRBV13
size: NA
J: TRBJ2-5
D: TRBD2
DNA: TGTGCCAGCAGCTTAGGAGCGGGACGCACTCAAGAGACCCAGTACTTC
CDR3: CASSLGAGRTQETQYF

V: TRBV6-1
size: NA
J: TRBJ1-5
D: NA
DNA: TGTGCCAGCAGAAATAGGGGCCTTAGCAATCAGCCCCAGCATTTT
CDR3: CASRNRGLSNQPQHF

V: TRBV28
size: NA
J: TRBJ2-1
D: NA
DNA: TGTGCCAGCAGTCCTCAGGGCAATGAGCAGTTCTTC
CDR3: CASSPQGNEQFF

V: TRBV6-1
size: NA
J: TRBJ2-7
D: NA
DNA: TGTGCCAGCAGTGAGGCCCACAGGGAGTTTTCCTACGAGCAGTACTTC
CDR3: CASSEAHREFSYEQYF